The 21 T cell receptor beta chains below were found in one sample sequenced in a study of shared clonotypes between healthy human individuals. Profiling relied on immunoSEQ multiplex PCR, and the TCRdb table lists in-frame clones only, not all of them. The sample comprises hundreds of thousands of clones, 90% to 98% of which are singletons, and about 0.34% rests with the top ten. Specimen: memory CD8+ T cells sorted from blood. As to subset: CD45RO+ cells pooled with CCR7-negative TemRA cells. The source is a man between 25 and 39 years old in good health.

The chain is built from TRBV2 and TRBJ2-1; no firm D call. The length of the CDR3 is 13 residues. In germline, CDR1 is SNHLY, CDR2 FYNNEI. Trimming cost V 8 bases and J 0 bases, with 8 bases left between them. The CDR3 loop reads CASVLSSYNEQFF. DNA for the CDR3: TGTGCCAGCGTCCTTTCCTCCTACAATGAGCAGTTCTTC.

V usage is TRBV6-1 and J usage is TRBJ2-7; possible D gene TRBD2, 5 bases. Trimming removed 4 bases from V and 2 bases from J, with 15 bases in between. The CDR3 loop spans 15 amino acids. The germline CDR1 and CDR2 sequences are MNHNS and SASEGT. The CDR3, as DNA: TGTGCCAGCAGTGTGGCCTACGGGGTCGCCTACGAGCAGTACTTC. It translates to CASSVAYGVAYEQYF.

The chain employs TRBV11-2 and TRBJ2-1, with 8 bases identical to TRBD1. The V gene end was trimmed by 5 bases and the J gene end by 6 bases; junction bases not matched to a gene: 3. CDR3 size: 13 residues. Germline lookup yields CDR1 SGHAT and CDR2 FQNNGV. The CDR3 sequence is CASSVTGGNEQFF. CDR3 coding DNA: TGTGCCAGCAGCGTAACAGGGGGCAATGAGCAGTTCTTC.

CDR3 residues: CASSSTGTGINTEAFF. The DNA of the CDR3 is TGCGCCAGCAGCTCAACCGGGACAGGAATTAACACTGAAGCTTTCTTT. The chain uses TRBV4-1 and TRBJ1-1; 8 nucleotides align to TRBD1. There are 16 residues in the CDR3. Germline lookup yields CDR1 MGHRA and CDR2 YSYEKL. The V segment lost 5 bases and the J segment 2 bases; nucleotides outside the gene matches: 10.

The rearrangement joins TRBV18 to TRBJ2-7; TRBD1 agrees at 10 bases. The CDR3 runs to 16 residues. Looked up from germline, CDR1 is KGHSH and CDR2 is LQKENI. V dropped 6 bases and J dropped 2; count of bases not matched to a gene: 10. The chain's CDR3 is CASSSQAGQGPYEQYF. The CDR3 coding sequence is TGTGCCAGCTCGTCGCAGGCGGGACAGGGGCCCTACGAGCAGTACTTC.

This clone was recorded once. The chain employs TRBV11-3 and TRBJ2-2, with TRBD2 matching over 10 bases. This CDR3 comprises 16 residues. The germline gives CDR1 SGHNT, CDR2 YENEEA. After removal of 5 bases from V and 6 bases from J, the junction contained 9 bases not matched to a gene. The CDR3 sequence is CASSPRAGGPPGELFF. The CDR3 DNA sequence: TGTGCCAGCAGCCCAAGAGCGGGAGGGCCCCCCGGGGAGCTGTTTTTT. The full variable domain, in which reference TRBV11-3 and TRBJ2-2 provide the parts outside the CDR3, is EAGVVQSPRYKIIEKKQPVAFWCNPISGHNTLYWYLQNLGQGPELLIRYENEEAVDDSQLPKDRFSAERLKGVDSTLKIQPAELGDSAVYLCASSPRAGGPPGELFFGEGSRLTVL.

The chain combines TRBV30 with TRBJ1-2, with a possible D match to TRBD1 (5 bases). Germline V gene lookup returns CDR1 GTSNPN and CDR2 SVGIG (reference sequence). Deletions cut 0 bases from V and 5 bases from J, with 7 bases between. This CDR3 is 12 amino acids long. The chain's CDR3 is CAWSVGLYGYTF. The CDR3 DNA follows: TGTGCCTGGAGTGTGGGACTATATGGCTACACCTTC.

The J gene is TRBJ2-7, the V gene TRBV7-9, with TRBD2 matching 8 bases. CDR1 is SEHNR, CDR2 FQNEAQ, per germline (reference sequence). The CDR3 sequence is 15 residues long. The trim removed 5 bases at V and 2 bases at J, leaving 8 bases unmatched. CDR3 bases: TGTGCCAGCAGCGCGCGACTAGCGTTACCCTACGAGCAGTACTTC. This encodes CASSARLALPYEQYF.

This clone was counted a few times. This chain uses TRBV28 with TRBJ2-4, with a tentative D call TRBD2 (6 bases). CDR1 and CDR2 (germline): MDHEN, SYDVKM. The CDR3 covers 15 residues. Trimming shortened V by 3 bases and J by 0 bases, and 9 bases separated the two germline ends. CDR3 sequence: CASSFGGVAKNIQYF. CDR3 nucleotide sequence: TGTGCCAGCAGTTTTGGCGGGGTAGCCAAAAACATTCAGTACTTC. Looking up the rest from reference TRBV28 and TRBJ2-4 gives the full variable domain: DVKVTQSSRYLVKRTGEKVFLECVQDMDHENMFWYRQDPGLGLRLIYFSYDVKMKEKGDIPEGYSVSREKKERFSLILESASTNQTSMYLCASSFGGVAKNIQYFGAGTRLSVL.

J is TRBJ2-7 and V is TRBV5-1, with 7 bases aligning to TRBD1. Germline V lookup: CDR1 SGHRS, CDR2 YFSETQ. This CDR3 has 13 amino acids. V lost 7 bases and J lost 0; bases outside the gene matches: 4. CDR3 DNA: TGCGCCAGCGCCGGACAGGTCTCCTACGAGCAGTACTTC. Translating gives CASAGQVSYEQYF.

The chain is built from TRBV7-8 and TRBJ2-2; a possible D gene is TRBD1 (5 bases). The CDR3 sequence is 12 residues long. CDR1 is SGHVS, CDR2 FQNEAQ, per germline. Trimming removed 5 bases at V and 7 bases at J, with 8 bases between. The CDR3 DNA reads as TGTGCCAGCAGCCTAGGGGTCGGGGAGCTGTTTTTT. Translation gives CASSLGVGELFF.

The genes are TRBV4-2 and TRBJ2-5; D is unclear. Deletions cut 0 bases from V and 5 bases from J, with 7 bases between. CDR1 is LGHNA and CDR2 is YNFKEQ in the germline V gene. The CDR3 spans 13 residues. CDR3 sequence: CASSQEVSETQYF. CDR3 bases: TGTGCCAGCAGCCAAGAAGTATCGGAGACCCAGTACTTC.

The chain recombines TRBV2 with TRBJ2-6, with D maybe TRBD2 (6 bases). The germline V gene encodes CDR1 SNHLY and CDR2 FYNNEI. V lost 7 bases and J 2 bases, leaving 21 bases between the germline ends. This CDR3 comprises 18 residues. The CDR3, as DNA: TGTGCCAGCACTCGGAGGGCGGGACCGAGCACTGGGGCCAACGTCCTGACTTTC. Encoded protein: CASTRRAGPSTGANVLTF.

V gene TRBV5-1 combines with J gene TRBJ2-2, with no clear D. The CDR3 sequence is 15 residues long. Germline-derived CDR1 and CDR2 are SGHRS and YFSETQ. V was shortened by 1 base and J by 5 bases, with 12 bases between the two germline ends. CDR3 loop: CASSLIGPWTGELFF. As DNA, the CDR3 is TGCGCCAGCAGCTTGATAGGTCCATGGACCGGGGAGCTGTTTTTT.

The V call is TRBV5-4, the J call TRBJ2-6; 8 bases are a match to TRBD2. V dropped 3 bases and J dropped 4; count of bases not matched to a gene: 15. Germline V gene data show CDR1 as SGHNT and CDR2 as YYREEE (reference sequence). The CDR3 spans 19 residues. The CDR3 DNA reads TGTGCCAGCAGCTCTACAACGAGGAGCGGGAGCACCGGGGCCAACGTCCTGACTTTC. As protein: CASSSTTRSGSTGANVLTF.

The chain carries TRBV6-1 and TRBJ1-2; possibly TRBD1 for D (6 bases). The CDR3 loop spans 14 amino acids. CDR1 is MNHNS, CDR2 SASEGT, per germline. Trimming pared 4 bases from V and 3 bases from J, leaving 12 bases between. The CDR3 sequence: CASSAGGLDYGYTF. In DNA form, the CDR3 reads TGTGCCAGCAGTGCGGGGGGGCTGGACTATGGCTACACCTTC.

The chain combines TRBV28 with TRBJ1-3, with no clear D. CDR1 is MDHEN and CDR2 is SYDVKM in the germline V gene. The CDR3 has 13 amino acids. The V gene lost 3 bases and the J gene lost 3 bases, with 6 bases spanning the gap. CDR3 in amino acids: CASSFPIGNTIYF. CDR3 nucleotide sequence: TGTGCCAGCAGTTTCCCAATTGGAAACACCATATATTTT.

V usage is TRBV6-6 and J usage is TRBJ2-7, with TRBD2 matching over 8 bases. Per the germline V gene, CDR1 is MNHNY and CDR2 is SVGAGI (reference sequence). V was clipped by 7 bases and J by 3 bases; unmatched bases: 8. The CDR3 covers 14 residues. The CDR3 DNA reads as TGTGCCAGCACCCCAAGCGGGGGAAACTACGAGCAGTACTTC. It codes for CASTPSGGNYEQYF.

The J gene is TRBJ2-3, the V gene TRBV5-4; D gene uncertain. Germline values: CDR1 SGHNT, CDR2 YYREEE (reference sequence). CDR3 length: 12 amino acids. V lost 0 bases and J 3 bases, leaving 2 bases between the germline ends. As DNA, the CDR3 is TGTGCCAGCAGCTTGGTGACAGATACGCAGTATTTT. It translates to CASSLVTDTQYF. Full variable domain (rest looked up from reference TRBV5-4 and TRBJ2-3): ETGVTQSPTHLIKTRGQQVTLRCSSQSGHNTVSWYQQALGQGPQFIFQYYREEENGRGNFPPRFSGLQFPNYSSELNVNALELDDSALYLCASSLVTDTQYFGPGTRLTVL.

The chain joins TRBV14 to TRBJ2-1; D is uncertain. This CDR3 has 13 amino acids. Trimming removed 1 base at V and 3 bases at J, with 4 bases between. Germline V gene data show CDR1 as SGHDN and CDR2 as FVKESK. In DNA, the CDR3 is TGTGCCAGCAGCCAAGGGGGCTACAATGAGCAGTTCTTC. It encodes CASSQGGYNEQFF.

The chain carries TRBV14 and TRBJ1-1; D is unclear. CDR3 length: 13 residues. CDR1 and CDR2 (germline): SGHDN, FVKESK. Trimming took 1 base from V and 2 from J, leaving 5 bases between them. This CDR3 reads CASSQGTNTEAFF. The DNA for the CDR3 is TGTGCCAGCAGCCAAGGGACTAACACTGAAGCTTTCTTT.